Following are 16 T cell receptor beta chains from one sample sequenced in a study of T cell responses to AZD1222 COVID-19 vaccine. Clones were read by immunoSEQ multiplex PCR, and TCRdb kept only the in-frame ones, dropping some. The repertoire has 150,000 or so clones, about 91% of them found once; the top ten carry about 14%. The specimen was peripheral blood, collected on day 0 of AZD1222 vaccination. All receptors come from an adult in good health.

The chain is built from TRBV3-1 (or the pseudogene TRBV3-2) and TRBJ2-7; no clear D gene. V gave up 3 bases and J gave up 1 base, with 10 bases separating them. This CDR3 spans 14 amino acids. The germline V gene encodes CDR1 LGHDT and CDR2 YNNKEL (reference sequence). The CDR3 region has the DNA TGTGCCAGCAGCCAGATGACAACTTCCTACGAGCAGTACTTC. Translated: CASSQMTTSYEQYF.

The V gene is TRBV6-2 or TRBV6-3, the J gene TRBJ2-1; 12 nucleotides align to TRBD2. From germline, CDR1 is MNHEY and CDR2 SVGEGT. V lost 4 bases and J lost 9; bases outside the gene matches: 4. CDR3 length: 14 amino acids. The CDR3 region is CASSSSGGAPEQFF. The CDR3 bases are TGTGCCAGCAGTTCTAGCGGGGGGGCCCCTGAGCAGTTCTTC.

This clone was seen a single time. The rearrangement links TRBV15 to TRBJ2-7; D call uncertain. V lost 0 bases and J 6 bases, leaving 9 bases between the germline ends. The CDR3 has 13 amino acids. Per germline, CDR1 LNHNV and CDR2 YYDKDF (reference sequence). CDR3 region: CATSRDQDREQYF. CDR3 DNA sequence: TGTGCCACCAGCAGAGATCAGGACCGCGAGCAGTACTTC.

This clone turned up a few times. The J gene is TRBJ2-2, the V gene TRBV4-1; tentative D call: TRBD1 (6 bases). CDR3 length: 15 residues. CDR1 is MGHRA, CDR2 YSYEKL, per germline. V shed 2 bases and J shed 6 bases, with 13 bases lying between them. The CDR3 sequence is CASSQSGVSAGELFF. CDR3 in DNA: TGCGCCAGCAGCCAATCAGGGGTGTCTGCCGGGGAGCTGTTTTTT.

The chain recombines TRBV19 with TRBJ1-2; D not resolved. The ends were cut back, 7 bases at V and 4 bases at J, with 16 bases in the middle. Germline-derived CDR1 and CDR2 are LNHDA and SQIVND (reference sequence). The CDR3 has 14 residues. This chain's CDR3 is CASIQDRSFYGYTF. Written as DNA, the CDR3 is TGTGCCAGTATTCAAGACCGGAGTTTCTATGGCTACACCTTC.

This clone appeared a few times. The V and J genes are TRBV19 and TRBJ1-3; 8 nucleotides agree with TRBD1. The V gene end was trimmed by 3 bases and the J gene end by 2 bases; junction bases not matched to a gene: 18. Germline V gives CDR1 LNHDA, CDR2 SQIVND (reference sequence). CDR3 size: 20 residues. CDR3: CASSIRPGQGTRRAGNTIYF. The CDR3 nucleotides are TGTGCCAGTAGTATCCGCCCCGGACAGGGTACGCGTCGAGCTGGAAACACCATATATTTT.

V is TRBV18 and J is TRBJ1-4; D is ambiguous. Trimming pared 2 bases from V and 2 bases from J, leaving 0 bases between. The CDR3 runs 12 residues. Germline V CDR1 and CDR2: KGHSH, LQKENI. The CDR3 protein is CASSPTNEKLFF. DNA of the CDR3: TGTGCCAGCTCACCAACTAATGAAAAACTGTTTTTT.

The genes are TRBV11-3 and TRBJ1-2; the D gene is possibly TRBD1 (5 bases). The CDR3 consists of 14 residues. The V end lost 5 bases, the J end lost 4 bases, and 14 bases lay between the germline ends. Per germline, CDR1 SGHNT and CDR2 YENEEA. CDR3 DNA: TGTGCCAGCAGCACAAAGGGACGGATCTATGGCTACACCTTC. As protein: CASSTKGRIYGYTF. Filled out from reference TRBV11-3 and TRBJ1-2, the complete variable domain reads EAGVVQSPRYKIIEKKQPVAFWCNPISGHNTLYWYLQNLGQGPELLIRYENEEAVDDSQLPKDRFSAERLKGVDSTLKIQPAELGDSAVYLCASSTKGRIYGYTFGSGTRLTVV.

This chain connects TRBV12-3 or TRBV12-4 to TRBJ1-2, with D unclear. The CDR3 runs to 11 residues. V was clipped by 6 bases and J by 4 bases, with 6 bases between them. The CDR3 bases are TGTGCCAGCAGCCCCACCTATGGCTACACCTTC. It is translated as CASSPTYGYTF.

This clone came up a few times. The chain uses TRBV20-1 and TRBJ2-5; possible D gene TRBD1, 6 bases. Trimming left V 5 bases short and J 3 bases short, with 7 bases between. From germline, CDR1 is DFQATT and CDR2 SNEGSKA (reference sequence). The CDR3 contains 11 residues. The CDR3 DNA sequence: TGCAGTGCTCACAGGGAAGAGACCCAGTACTTC. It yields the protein CSAHREETQYF.

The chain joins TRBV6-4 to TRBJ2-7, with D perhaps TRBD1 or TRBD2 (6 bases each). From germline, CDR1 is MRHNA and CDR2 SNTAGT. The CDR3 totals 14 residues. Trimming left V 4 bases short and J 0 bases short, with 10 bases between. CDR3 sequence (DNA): TGTGCCAGCAGTGTAGGGGGGACCTCCTACGAGCAGTACTTC. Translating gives CASSVGGTSYEQYF.

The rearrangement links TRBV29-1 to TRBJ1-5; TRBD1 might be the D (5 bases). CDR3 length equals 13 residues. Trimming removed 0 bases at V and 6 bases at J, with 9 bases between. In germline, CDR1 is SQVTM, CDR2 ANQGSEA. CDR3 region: CSVEDGGGQPQHF. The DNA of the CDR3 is TGCAGCGTTGAAGATGGGGGTGGTCAGCCCCAGCATTTT.

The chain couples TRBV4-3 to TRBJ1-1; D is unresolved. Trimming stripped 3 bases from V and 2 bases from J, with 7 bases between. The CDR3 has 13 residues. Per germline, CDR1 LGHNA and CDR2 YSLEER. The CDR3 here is CASSQSFNTEAFF. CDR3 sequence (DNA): TGCGCCAGCAGCCAGAGCTTTAACACTGAAGCTTTCTTT.

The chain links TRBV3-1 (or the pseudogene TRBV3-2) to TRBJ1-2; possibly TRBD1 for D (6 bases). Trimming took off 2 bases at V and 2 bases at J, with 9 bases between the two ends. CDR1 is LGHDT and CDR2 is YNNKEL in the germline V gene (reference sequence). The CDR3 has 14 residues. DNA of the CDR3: TGTGCCAGCAGCCAACCGGGGACAAACTATGGCTACACCTTC. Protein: CASSQPGTNYGYTF.

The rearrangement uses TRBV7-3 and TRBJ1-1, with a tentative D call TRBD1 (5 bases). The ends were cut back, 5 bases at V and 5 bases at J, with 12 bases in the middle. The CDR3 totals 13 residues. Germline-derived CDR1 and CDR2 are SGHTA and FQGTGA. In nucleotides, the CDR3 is TGTGCCAGCAGCCGGGGGACTGGGACTGAAGCTTTCTTT. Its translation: CASSRGTGTEAFF. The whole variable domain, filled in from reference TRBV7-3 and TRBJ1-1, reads GAGVSQTPSNKVTEKGKYVELRCDPISGHTALYWYRQSLGQGPEFLIYFQGTGAADDSGLPNDRFFAVRPEGSVSTLKIQRTERGDSAVYLCASSRGTGTEAFFGQGTRLTVV.

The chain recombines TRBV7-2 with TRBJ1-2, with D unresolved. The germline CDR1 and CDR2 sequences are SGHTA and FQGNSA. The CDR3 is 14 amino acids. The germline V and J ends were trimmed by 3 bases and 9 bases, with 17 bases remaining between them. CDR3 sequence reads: CASSLGISAISYTF. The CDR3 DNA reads TGTGCCAGCAGCTTGGGAATCTCTGCTATTAGCTACACCTTC.